The present TCR beta chain was sequenced within a study of CD8+ T cells in alopecia areata. Across the whole study: Twice a day, 5 to 10 mg of oral tofacitinib was administered to treated patients.

This CDR3 is built from 11 residues. V lost 2 bases, J lost 5 bases, and 3 bases lay in between. The V gene's germline CDR1 is SGHRS and CDR2 YFSETQ. A few counts support this clone. This may be a read error: a much more frequent sequence differs by one nucleotide. The sample contains more than one DNA sequence encoding this CDR3. Treatment: oral pan-JAK inhibitor, 5-10 mg twice daily. Isolation of CD4+ and CD8+ T cells from PBMCs was achieved by sorting. cDNA prepared by RNA extraction and subsequent reverse transcription served as the template for sequencing. Clones were sequenced by immunoSEQ multiplex PCR, and TCRdb holds only the in-frame ones, with some missing. The sample records roughly 210,000 clones, about 40% being singletons.

Sequenced here: CD4+ T cells sorted from blood, sampled at approximately week 39, from a patient treated with tofacitinib. The TCR comes from a human donor with alopecia areata. V gene TRBV5-1 combines with J gene TRBJ2-3, with unresolved D. The CDR3 is CASSFRDTQYF. The CDR3 coding sequence is TGCGCCAGCAGCTTTAGAGATACGCAGTATTTT.